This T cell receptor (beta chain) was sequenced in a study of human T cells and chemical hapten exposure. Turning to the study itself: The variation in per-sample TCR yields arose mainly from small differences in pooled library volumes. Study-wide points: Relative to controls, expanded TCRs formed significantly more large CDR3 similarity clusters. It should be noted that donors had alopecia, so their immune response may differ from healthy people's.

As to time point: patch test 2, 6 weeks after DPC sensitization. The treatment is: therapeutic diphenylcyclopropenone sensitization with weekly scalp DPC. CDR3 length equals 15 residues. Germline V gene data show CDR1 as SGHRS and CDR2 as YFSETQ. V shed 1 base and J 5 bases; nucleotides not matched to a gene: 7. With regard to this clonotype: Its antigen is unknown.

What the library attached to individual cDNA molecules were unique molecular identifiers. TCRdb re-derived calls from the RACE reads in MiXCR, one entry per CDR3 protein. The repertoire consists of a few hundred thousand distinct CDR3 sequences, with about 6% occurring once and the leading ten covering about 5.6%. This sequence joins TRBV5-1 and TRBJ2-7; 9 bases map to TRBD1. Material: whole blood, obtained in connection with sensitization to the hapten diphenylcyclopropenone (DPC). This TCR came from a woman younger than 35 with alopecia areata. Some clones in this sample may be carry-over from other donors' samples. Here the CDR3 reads CASSLSTGTGNEQYF. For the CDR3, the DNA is TGCGCCAGCAGCTTGTCCACCGGGACAGGGAACGAGCAGTACTTC.